This TCR beta chain was observed in a study of early T cells in non-severe SARS-CoV-2 infection. Overall study: Whole-blood bulk RNA, unsorted, was sequenced, and chains were unpaired.

Regarding the study as a whole: The VDJdb matching leaned toward anti-spike CD8 responses and overlooked private and CD4 specificities.

Individually, cDNA molecules had unique molecular identifiers attached to them. TCRdb recomputed calls from the 5' RACE reads with MiXCR, one row per CDR3 protein. Of around 50,000 distinct CDR3 sequences detected, under 14% appear once; the ten largest clones hold roughly 10%. V was cut by 1 base and J by 4 bases, with 2 bases left in between. The germline V gene encodes CDR1 LGHDT and CDR2 YNNKEL (reference sequence). This CDR3 is built from 12 residues. Details on this clonotype: What it binds is unknown.

This clonotype originated in an adult who was a healthcare worker with PCR-confirmed SARS-CoV-2 infection or an uninfected control (not recorded which). Sequencing used whole blood. V is TRBV3-1 and J is TRBJ1-5; no clear D gene. Here the CDR3 reads CASSQGNQPQHF. As DNA, the CDR3 is TGTGCCAGCAGCCAAGGGAATCAGCCCCAGCATTTT.